The 29 T cell receptor beta chains reported below all come from one sample, sequenced in a study of blood T cells in healthy people across ages. Primed by a sample-barcoded 5' primer and a J-beta primer mix, a second PCR proceeded for about 7 to 11 cycles. In TCRdb, the 5' RACE reads were re-called with MiXCR into one record per CDR3 protein. The profile covers 1,100,000 or so distinct CDR3 sequences, with 40% to 55% appearing a single time and about 19% taken by the ten largest. The sample comprised blood. The receptors stem from a woman aged 60-75 years in good health.

The sample holds a few counts of this clonotype. J is TRBJ2-4 and V is TRBV6-5; D may be TRBD1 (6 bases). The J call may not be correct, given that the DNA end is closer to TRBJ2-7. The CDR3 is 14 amino acids. Looked up from germline, CDR1 is MNHEY and CDR2 is SVGAGI. CDR3 residues: CASSLRNLGGEQYF. The CDR3 region has the DNA TGTGCCAGCAGTCTCCGAAATCTAGGGGGCGAGCAGTACTTC.

The chain uses TRBV25-1 and TRBJ2-7; D not resolved. Germline V gives CDR1 MGHDK, CDR2 SYGVNS. Trimming pared 5 bases from V and 6 bases from J, leaving 17 bases between. The CDR3 sequence is 14 residues long. CDR3 sequence: CASSSPLLSSEQYF. CDR3 in DNA: TGTGCCAGCAGTTCCCCTTTGTTGAGTTCCGAGCAGTACTTC.

The rearrangement links TRBV9 to TRBJ2-1; D possibly corresponds to TRBD2 (6 bases). Germline loops: CDR1 SGDLS, CDR2 YYNGEE. V was clipped by 3 bases and J by 0 bases, with 22 bases between them. The CDR3 runs 19 residues. The CDR3 here is CASSASGTYHKSSYNEQFF. The CDR3 DNA is TGTGCCAGCAGCGCCTCCGGGACTTATCATAAAAGCTCCTACAATGAGCAGTTCTTC.

This rearrangement joins TRBV28 to TRBJ1-5; 7 nucleotides agree with TRBD1. The CDR3 totals 14 residues. Germline V gene data show CDR1 as MDHEN and CDR2 as SYDVKM. With V trimmed by 4 bases and J by 4 bases, 4 bases remained unmatched. The DNA for the CDR3 is TGTGCCAGCAGTTCAACACAGGGGAATCAGCCCCAGCATTTT. It codes for CASSSTQGNQPQHF.

This clonotype occurred a few times. This rearrangement joins TRBV27 to TRBJ2-5; D unresolved. Germline V gene lookup returns CDR1 MNHEY and CDR2 SMNVEV (reference sequence). This CDR3 has 8 residues. V lost 11 bases, J lost 13 bases, and 11 bases lay in between. In DNA form, the CDR3 reads TGTGCCCGCAAGGATCGGTACTTC. Protein product: CARKDRYF.

The rearrangement links TRBV28 to TRBJ1-2; TRBD1 agrees at 11 bases. The CDR3 is 14 residues long. Unmatched junction bases numbered 5, after V lost 6 bases and J lost 5 bases. From germline, CDR1 is MDHEN and CDR2 SYDVKM. CDR3 DNA: TGTGCCAGCAGACGGACAGGGGGCGGTTATGGCTACACCTTC. Translating gives CASRRTGGGYGYTF.

This rearrangement joins TRBV5-1 to TRBJ2-1; 12 positions match TRBD2. The J call may not be correct, given that the DNA end is closer to TRBJ2-7. The CDR3 is made up of 18 amino acids. CDR1 SGHRS and CDR2 YFSETQ come from the germline V gene. CDR3 bases: TGCGCCAGCAGCTTGAGTACTAGCGGGGGGAGCTCCTACAATGAGCAGTACTTC. Translating gives CASSLSTSGGSSYNEQYF.

The chain carries TRBV20-1 and TRBJ2-7; 7 bases agree with TRBD1. The CDR3 contains 12 residues. The junction had 4 bases not matched to a gene; V was cut back by 6 bases and J by 2 bases. CDR1 and CDR2 (germline): DFQATT, SNEGSKA (reference sequence). The CDR3 DNA is TGCAGTGCGCCCGGGACAGCCTACGAGCAGTACTTC. Protein: CSAPGTAYEQYF.

On this clonotype: A read error may account for a junction end that differs from germline. The V call is TRBV12-3 or TRBV12-4, the J call TRBJ2-3, with D possibly matching TRBD1 (7 bases). CDR3 size: 17 residues. CDR3 coding DNA: TGTGCCAGCAGTTCTATAAGGAGGGGGCGGGTCACAGATACGCGGTATTTT. Protein sequence: CASSSIRRGRVTDTRYF.

The chain combines TRBV7-3 with TRBJ2-1; D could derive from TRBD1 or TRBD2 (5 bases each). Trimming cost V 5 bases and J 7 bases, with 18 bases left between them. Germline values: CDR1 SGHTA, CDR2 FQGTGA. The CDR3 extends over 15 amino acids. In nucleotides, the CDR3 is TGTGCCAGCAGCCCCCGGCTAGCTGCAGGGAATGAGCAGTTCTTC. Translated: CASSPRLAAGNEQFF.

Only a few counts were recorded for this clonotype. The chain employs TRBV20-1 and TRBJ2-4; unclear D gene. Germline lookup yields CDR1 DFQATT and CDR2 SNEGSKA (reference sequence). V was trimmed by 1 base and J by 4 bases, leaving 8 bases between them. The CDR3 loop spans 13 amino acids. The CDR3 region is CSARVWPKNIQYF. The CDR3 DNA sequence: TGCAGTGCTAGAGTCTGGCCGAAAAACATTCAGTACTTC.

This clonotype was observed once. With a much larger clone just one base away, this may be a read error. V and J are TRBV4-2 and TRBJ2-3; tentative D call: TRBD2 (6 bases). The germline V and J ends were trimmed by 0 bases and 2 bases, with 12 bases remaining between them. This CDR3 region has 16 residues. Germline lookup yields CDR1 LGHNA and CDR2 YNFKEQ. The CDR3, as DNA: TGTGCCAGCAGCCAAGAAAGGGCTAGCGACACAGATACGCAGTATTTT. Its translation is CASSQERASDTDTQYF.

The chain recombines TRBV20-1 with TRBJ2-6; D unresolved. Looked up from germline, CDR1 is DFQATT and CDR2 is SNEGSKA (reference sequence). The CDR3 runs to 16 residues. Between the trimmed V and J ends, which lost 1 base and 0 bases, there was a span of 10 bases. CDR3 nucleotide sequence: TGCAGTGCTAGAGGACGGGCTGCCTCTGGGGCCAACGTCCTGACTTTC. This codes for CSARGRAASGANVLTF.

The V call is TRBV12-3 or TRBV12-4, the J call TRBJ1-2; D may be TRBD1 (5 bases). V lost 5 bases to trimming and J lost 4 bases, with 17 bases between them. The CDR3 loop spans 15 amino acids. CDR3 amino acids: CASSPSGGWAYGYTF. DNA for the CDR3: TGTGCCAGCAGTCCCTCGGGGGGGTGGGCCTATGGCTACACCTTC.

This clonotype turned up a few times. The rearrangement uses TRBV12-3 or TRBV12-4 and TRBJ2-2; D perhaps matches TRBD2 (6 bases). Trimming cost V 6 bases and J 5 bases, with 13 bases left between them. CDR3 length equals 14 residues. CDR3 in DNA: TGTGCCAGCAGACCCGGGACTTCAACCGGGGAGCTGTTTTTT. It is translated as CASRPGTSTGELFF.

The gene calls are TRBV2 and TRBJ2-1, with D possibly being TRBD2 (7 bases). V shed 7 bases and J shed 6 bases, with 28 bases lying between them. CDR1 SNHLY and CDR2 FYNNEI come from the germline V gene. This CDR3 has 18 amino acids. Here the CDR3 DNA reads TGTGCCAGCATTGGCACAGTTAGGCCCGGGGGGCACGTCAATGAGCAGTTCTTC. Encoded protein: CASIGTVRPGGHVNEQFF.

This clonotype has a handful of counts. The chain employs TRBV2 and TRBJ2-4; D is unresolved. The end of the DNA fits TRBJ2-7 better, so the J call may be wrong. The CDR3 length is 11 residues. Germline V gives CDR1 SNHLY, CDR2 FYNNEI. For the CDR3, the DNA is TGTGCCATTGAGAGTATCCACGAGCAGTACTTC. As protein: CAIESIHEQYF.

The chain has TRBV15 and TRBJ2-3; 9 bases line up with TRBD2. Germline trimming cut 0 bases from V and 4 bases from J; bases unmatched to any gene: 2. This CDR3 contains 15 residues. Germline-derived CDR1 and CDR2 are LNHNV and YYDKDF (reference sequence). In DNA form, the CDR3 reads TGTGCCACCAGCAGAGAAGCGGGAGGCGCAGATACGCAGTATTTT. Its translation: CATSREAGGADTQYF.

This clonotype appeared a few times. The chain carries TRBV4-2 and TRBJ1-1; maybe TRBD1 (5 bases). CDR1 and CDR2 from the germline V gene are LGHNA and YNFKEQ. Between the trimmed V and J ends, which lost 1 base and 2 bases, there was a span of 14 bases. The CDR3 spans 16 residues. CDR3 sequence reads: CASSQAFRQSNTEAFF. The CDR3 DNA is TGTGCCAGCAGCCAAGCATTCAGACAGAGCAACACTGAAGCTTTCTTT.

The chain is built from TRBV12-3 or TRBV12-4 and TRBJ2-3, with 10 bases lining up with TRBD2. J gave up 1 base and V 4 bases, and 8 bases lay outside the gene matches. This CDR3 has 17 residues. This CDR3 is CASSSGTSEVRTDTQYF. The CDR3 region has the DNA TGTGCCAGCAGTTCCGGGACTAGCGAAGTACGCACAGATACGCAGTATTTT.

The J gene is TRBJ1-2, the V gene TRBV29-1; D unresolved. Germline V gives CDR1 SQVTM, CDR2 ANQGSEA. This CDR3 comprises 12 residues. V gave up 4 bases and J gave up 7 bases, with 13 bases separating them. In nucleotides, the CDR3 is TGCAGCGTTGTGGGAACAGCCACTGGCTACACCTTC. Amino acid sequence: CSVVGTATGYTF.

This clonotype appeared a few times. CDR3 sequence (DNA): TGCGCCAGCAGTTCTCCGGACCAACGAGTTAATGAGCAGTTCTTC. Its protein is CASSSPDQRVNEQFF. The rearrangement joins TRBV4-1 to TRBJ2-1; D is undetermined. Between the trimmed V and J ends, which lost 6 bases and 7 bases, there was a span of 19 bases. The CDR3 length is 15 residues. Germline V gene lookup returns CDR1 MGHRA and CDR2 YSYEKL.

V gene TRBV25-1 combines with J gene TRBJ2-7; D is unclear. The germline gives CDR1 MGHDK, CDR2 SYGVNS. The CDR3 has 12 residues. Trimming took off 5 bases at V and 10 bases at J, with 15 bases between the two ends. This chain's CDR3 is CASSKNPGTQYF. The DNA for the CDR3 is TGTGCCAGCAGTAAGAACCCCGGAACCCAGTACTTC.

The chain carries TRBV12-3 or TRBV12-4 and TRBJ2-7; 10 nucleotides line up with TRBD1. Trimming at V came to 6 bases and at J to 7 bases, leaving 12 bases not matched to a gene. There are 15 residues in the CDR3. For the CDR3, the DNA is TGTGCCAGCAGCCCCCGACAGGGGGCTCACAGAGAGCAGTACTTC. Protein: CASSPRQGAHREQYF.

On this clonotype: Given the absence of the conserved phenylalanine or tryptophan at the CDR3 end, a read error is likely. The V gene is TRBV20-1, the J gene TRBJ2-7, with TRBD2 matching over 8 bases. The V segment lost 5 bases and the J segment 4 bases; nucleotides outside the gene matches: 7. This CDR3 comprises 13 residues. Germline CDR1 reads DFQATT; CDR2 reads SNEGSKA (reference sequence). The CDR3: CSAFSGNKYEQYY. The DNA for the CDR3 is TGCAGTGCTTTTAGCGGGAATAAGTACGAGCAGTACTAC.

V and J are TRBV5-1 and TRBJ1-2, with TRBD1 matching over 8 bases. The CDR3 is 14 residues long. In germline, CDR1 is SGHRS, CDR2 YFSETQ. With V trimmed by 4 bases and J by 8 bases, 10 bases remained unmatched. Here the CDR3 DNA reads TGCGCCAGCAGCCCGGACAGGGTGGAACGCGGCTACACCTTC. Translated, it gives CASSPDRVERGYTF.

J is TRBJ2-7 and V is TRBV2, with D tentatively TRBD1 (5 bases). The CDR3 covers 15 residues. Between the trimmed V and J ends, which lost 5 bases and 1 base, there was a span of 15 bases. The V gene's germline CDR1 is SNHLY and CDR2 FYNNEI. CDR3 sequence: CASSWVGRESYEQYF. The CDR3 bases are TGTGCCAGCAGTTGGGTAGGCAGGGAATCCTACGAGCAGTACTTC.

To note about this clonotype: This could be a read error, since a much larger clone is one nucleotide away. The chain employs TRBV15 and TRBJ2-7; D is unclear. Germline assignment: CDR1 LNHNV and CDR2 YYDKDF (reference sequence). The CDR3 extends over 14 amino acids. The CDR3 DNA reads TGTGCCATCAGCAGAGACAACGCGGTGAACGAGCAGTACTTC. As protein: CAISRDNAVNEQYF.

There are a few counts of this clonotype. CDR3 region: CAIRQDTDTQYF. CDR3 sequence (DNA): TGTGCCATCAGGCAGGACACAGATACGCAGTATTTT. The chain has TRBV10-3 and TRBJ2-3; the D is unclear. V lost 6 bases to trimming and J lost 2 bases, with 6 bases between them. The CDR3 contains 12 residues. Per the germline V gene, CDR1 is ENHRY and CDR2 is SYGVKD.